This T cell receptor (beta chain) originates from a study of CD8 T cells in ankylosing spondylitis. This clonotype was detected many times. A single record per CDR3 protein comes from TCRdb applying MiXCR to the 5' RACE reads. The sample records over 100,000 distinct CDR3 sequences, over 6.5% being singletons. The source material was blood, either unsorted or a sorted T cell fraction (not recorded which). The TCR originated in a male donor with ankylosing spondylitis or in good health (not recorded which).

The CDR3 DNA sequence: TGTGCCAGCAGTCCAAGCAGGGACGTTACGGCGCAGTATTTT. Protein product: CASSPSRDVTAQYF. This sequence joins TRBV12-3 or TRBV12-4 and TRBJ2-3, with D perhaps matching TRBD1 or TRBD2 (5 bases each). The V gene lost 5 bases and the J gene lost 10 bases, with 19 bases spanning the gap. The CDR3 runs 14 residues.